This T cell receptor beta chain is from a study of T cell clusters in autoimmune cytopenias. Study-wide points: TRB repertoire shifts in secondary cytopenia and chronic lymphocytic leukemia mostly reflected lymphoma, not autoimmunity.

Multiplex touch-down PCR amplified TRB using TRB-A and TRB-B pools in one tube. Reprocessing the multiplex PCR reads, TCRdb reports a single entry for every CDR3 protein and omits DNA. This sample carries approximately 16,000 distinct CDR3 sequences, with 2% to 2.5% going to the ten biggest clones. TRB amplification used around 260 ng of peripheral blood genomic DNA. Comment on this clonotype: Its target is unknown.

Input material: peripheral blood. This TCR derives from a human donor with an autoimmune cytopenia or autoimmune hepatitis (not recorded which).

CDR3 in amino acids: CASSLEDTYQPQHF. The rearrangement uses TRBV7-2 and TRBJ1-5; the D gene TCRdb calls, TRBD1, cannot be checked with no DNA. The CDR3 covers 14 residues. Per germline, CDR1 SGHTA and CDR2 FQGNSA.